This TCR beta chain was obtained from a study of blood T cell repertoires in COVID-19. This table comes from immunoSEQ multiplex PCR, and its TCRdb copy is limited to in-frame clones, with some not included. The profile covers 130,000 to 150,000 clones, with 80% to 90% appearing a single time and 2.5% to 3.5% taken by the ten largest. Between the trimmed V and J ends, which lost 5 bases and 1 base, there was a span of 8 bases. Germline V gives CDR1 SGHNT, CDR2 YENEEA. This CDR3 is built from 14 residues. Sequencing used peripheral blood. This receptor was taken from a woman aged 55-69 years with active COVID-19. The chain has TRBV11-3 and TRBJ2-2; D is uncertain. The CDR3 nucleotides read TGTGCCAGCAGCCATCCAGGGAACACCGGGGAGCTGTTTTTT. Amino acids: CASSHPGNTGELFF.